This T cell receptor (beta chain) was identified during a study of T-cell memory formation after mild COVID-19. General study findings and limits: Prior to infection, memory already included some responding clones, suggesting cross-reactive memory joined.

Libraries for TCRalpha and TCRbeta carried sample barcodes and unique molecular identifiers via 5'RACE. Each CDR3 protein gets one entry after TCRdb re-called the 5' RACE reads with MiXCR. The sample has approximately 50,000 distinct CDR3 sequences; approximately 9.1% are singletons. CDR3 length: 14 amino acids. The V end was cut by 2 bases, the J end by 3 bases, with 10 bases between. Germline CDR1 reads SEHNR; CDR2 reads FQNEAQ (reference sequence). This clonotype showed up just a few times. Its matching antigen is unknown. This TCR derives from an adult woman who had mild COVID-19 (a few samples of this study predate the infection). Cell type and time point are not known. The chain joins TRBV7-9 to TRBJ2-5; no reliable D call. The sequencing input was PBMCs or a T cell subset sorted from them (not recorded which). The CDR3 region has the DNA TGTGCCAGCAGCTTAACTCCAGCTAAAGAGACCCAGTACTTC. It yields the protein CASSLTPAKETQYF. The full variable domain, its missing parts supplied by reference TRBV7-9 and TRBJ2-5, is DTGVSQNPRHKITKRGQNVTFRCDPISEHNRLYWYRQTLGQGPEFLTYFQNEAQLEKSRLLSDRFSAERPKGSFSTLEIQRTEQGDSAMYLCASSLTPAKETQYFGPGTRLLVL.